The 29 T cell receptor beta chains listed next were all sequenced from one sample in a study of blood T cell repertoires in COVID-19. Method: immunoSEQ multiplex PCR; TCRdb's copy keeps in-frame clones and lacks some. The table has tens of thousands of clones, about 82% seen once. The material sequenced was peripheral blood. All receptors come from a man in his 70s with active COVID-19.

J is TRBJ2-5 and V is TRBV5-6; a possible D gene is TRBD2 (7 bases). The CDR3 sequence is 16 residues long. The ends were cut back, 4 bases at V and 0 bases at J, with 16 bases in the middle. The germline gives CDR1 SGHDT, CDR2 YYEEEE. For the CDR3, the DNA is TGTGCCAGCAGCGACCACAGGGAGGGGGACCAAGAGACCCAGTACTTC. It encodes CASSDHREGDQETQYF.

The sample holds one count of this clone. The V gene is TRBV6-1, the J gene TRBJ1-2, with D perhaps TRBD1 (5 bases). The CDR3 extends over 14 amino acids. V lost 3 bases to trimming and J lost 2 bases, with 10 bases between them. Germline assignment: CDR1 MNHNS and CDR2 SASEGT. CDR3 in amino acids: CASSETVRNYGYTF. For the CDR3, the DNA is TGTGCCAGCAGTGAGACAGTGAGAAACTATGGCTACACCTTC.

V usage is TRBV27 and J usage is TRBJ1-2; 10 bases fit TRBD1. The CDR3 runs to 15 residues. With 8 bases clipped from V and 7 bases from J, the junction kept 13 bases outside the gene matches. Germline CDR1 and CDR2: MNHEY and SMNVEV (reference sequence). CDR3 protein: CASGYRDRGFRGYTF. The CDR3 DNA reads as TGTGCCAGCGGATACCGGGACAGGGGATTTCGTGGCTACACCTTC.

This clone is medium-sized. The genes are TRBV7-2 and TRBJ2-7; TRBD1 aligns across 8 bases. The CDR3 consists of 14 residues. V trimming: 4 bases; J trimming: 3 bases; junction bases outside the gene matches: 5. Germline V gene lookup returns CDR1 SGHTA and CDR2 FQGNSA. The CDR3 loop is CASSWGTGYYEQYF. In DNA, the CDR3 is TGTGCCAGCAGCTGGGGGACAGGATACTACGAGCAGTACTTC. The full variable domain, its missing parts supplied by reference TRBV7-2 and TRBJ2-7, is GAGVSQSPSNKVTEKGKDVELRCDPISGHTALYWYRQSLGQGLEFLIYFQGNSAPDKSGLPSDRFSAERTGGSVSTLTIQRTQQEDSAVYLCASSWGTGYYEQYFGPGTRLTVT.

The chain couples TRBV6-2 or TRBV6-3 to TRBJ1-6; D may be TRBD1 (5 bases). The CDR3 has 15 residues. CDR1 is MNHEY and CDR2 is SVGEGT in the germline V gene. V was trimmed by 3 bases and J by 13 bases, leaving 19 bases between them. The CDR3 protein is CASSYPGTSTGPLHF. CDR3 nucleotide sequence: TGTGCCAGCAGTTATCCCGGGACTTCCACGGGGCCCCTCCACTTT.

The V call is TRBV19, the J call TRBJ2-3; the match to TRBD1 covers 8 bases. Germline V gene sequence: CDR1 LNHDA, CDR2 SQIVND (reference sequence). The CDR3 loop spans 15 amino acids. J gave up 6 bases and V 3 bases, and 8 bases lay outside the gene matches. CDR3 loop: CASSIGRGRSDTQYF. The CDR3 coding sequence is TGTGCCAGTAGTATCGGCAGGGGGCGGTCTGATACGCAGTATTTT.

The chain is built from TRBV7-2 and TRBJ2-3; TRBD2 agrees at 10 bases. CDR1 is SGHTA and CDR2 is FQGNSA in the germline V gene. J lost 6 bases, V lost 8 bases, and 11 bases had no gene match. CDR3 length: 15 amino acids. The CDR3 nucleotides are TGTGCCAGCGGAACGGTAGCGGGGGGCAGGGATACGCAGTATTTT. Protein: CASGTVAGGRDTQYF.

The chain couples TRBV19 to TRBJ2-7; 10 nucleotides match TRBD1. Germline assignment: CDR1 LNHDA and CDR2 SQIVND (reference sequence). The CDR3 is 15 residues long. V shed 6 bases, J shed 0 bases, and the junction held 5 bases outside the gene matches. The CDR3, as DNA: TGTGCCAGTAGGGACAGGGGGGGGAGCTCCTACGAGCAGTACTTC. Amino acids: CASRDRGGSSYEQYF.

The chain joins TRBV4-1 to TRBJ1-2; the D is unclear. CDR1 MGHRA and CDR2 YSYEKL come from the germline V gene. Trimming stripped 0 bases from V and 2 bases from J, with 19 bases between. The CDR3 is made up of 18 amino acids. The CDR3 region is CASSQDIGWAVANYGYTF. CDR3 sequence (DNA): TGCGCCAGCAGCCAAGATATAGGATGGGCAGTCGCGAACTATGGCTACACCTTC.

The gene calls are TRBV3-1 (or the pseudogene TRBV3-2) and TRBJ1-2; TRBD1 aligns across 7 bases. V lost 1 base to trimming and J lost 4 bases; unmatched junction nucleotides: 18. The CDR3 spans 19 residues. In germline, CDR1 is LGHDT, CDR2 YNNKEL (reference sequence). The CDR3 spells CASSQGIWGQPSIGYGYTF. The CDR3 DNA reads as TGTGCCAGCAGCCAAGGAATATGGGGACAGCCATCTATTGGCTATGGCTACACCTTC.

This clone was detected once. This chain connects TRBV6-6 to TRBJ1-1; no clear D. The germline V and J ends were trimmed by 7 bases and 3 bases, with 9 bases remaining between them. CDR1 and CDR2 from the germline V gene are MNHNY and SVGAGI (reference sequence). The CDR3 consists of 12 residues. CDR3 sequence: CASTSFHTEAFF. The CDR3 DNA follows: TGTGCCAGCACCTCTTTTCACACTGAAGCTTTCTTT.

The CDR3 bases are TGTGCCACCAGCTCTTCCGGGACAGGATTAGCCAAAAACATTCAGTACTTC. It translates to CATSSSGTGLAKNIQYF. V gene TRBV24-1 combines with J gene TRBJ2-4; 8 nucleotides align to TRBD1. The CDR3 sequence is 17 residues long. Trimming took 7 bases from V and 0 from J; bases not matched to a gene: 10. Germline-derived CDR1 and CDR2 are KGHDR and SFDVKD.

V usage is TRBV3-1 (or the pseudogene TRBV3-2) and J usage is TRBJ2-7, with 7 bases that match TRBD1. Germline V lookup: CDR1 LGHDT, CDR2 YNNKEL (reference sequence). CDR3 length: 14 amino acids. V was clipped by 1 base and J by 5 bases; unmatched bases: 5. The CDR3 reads CASSQGHRGNEQYF. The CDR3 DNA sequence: TGTGCCAGCAGCCAAGGACACAGGGGCAACGAGCAGTACTTC.

The CDR3 here is CASSYSALELKETQYF. In DNA, the CDR3 is TGTGCCAGCAGTTACTCAGCACTCGAACTCAAAGAGACCCAGTACTTC. The chain combines TRBV6-2 or TRBV6-3 with TRBJ2-5; D not resolved. This CDR3 spans 16 amino acids. The germline gives CDR1 MNHEY, CDR2 SVGEGT. V was cut by 0 bases and J by 3 bases, with 14 bases left in between.

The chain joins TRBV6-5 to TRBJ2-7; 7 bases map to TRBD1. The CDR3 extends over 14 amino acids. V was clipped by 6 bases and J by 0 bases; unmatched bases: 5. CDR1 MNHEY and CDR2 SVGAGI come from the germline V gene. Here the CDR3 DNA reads TGTGCCAGCAGCCCGGACAGGATCTCCTACGAGCAGTACTTC. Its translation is CASSPDRISYEQYF.

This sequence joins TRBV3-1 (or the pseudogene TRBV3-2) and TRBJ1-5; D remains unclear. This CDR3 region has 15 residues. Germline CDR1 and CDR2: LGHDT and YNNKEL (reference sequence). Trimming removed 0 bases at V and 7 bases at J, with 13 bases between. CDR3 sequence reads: CASSQDRSTGQPQHF. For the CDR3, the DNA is TGTGCCAGCAGCCAAGATCGGAGCACGGGACAGCCCCAGCATTTT.

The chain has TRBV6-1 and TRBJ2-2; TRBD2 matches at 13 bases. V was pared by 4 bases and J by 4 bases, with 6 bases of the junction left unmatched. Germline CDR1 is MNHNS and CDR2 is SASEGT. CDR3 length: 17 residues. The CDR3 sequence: CASSAWTSGGRTGELFF. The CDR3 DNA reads TGTGCCAGCAGTGCCTGGACTAGCGGGGGTCGCACCGGGGAGCTGTTTTTT.

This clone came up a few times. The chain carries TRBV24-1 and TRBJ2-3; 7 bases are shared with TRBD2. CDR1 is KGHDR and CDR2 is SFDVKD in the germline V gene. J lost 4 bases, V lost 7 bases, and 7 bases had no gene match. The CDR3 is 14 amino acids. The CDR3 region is CATSGGREADTQYF. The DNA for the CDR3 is TGTGCCACCAGCGGGGGACGGGAGGCAGATACGCAGTATTTT.

The CDR3 sequence is CASSPWGGGRTDTQYF. The CDR3, as DNA: TGTGCCAGCAGTCCTTGGGGCGGGGGACGCACAGATACGCAGTATTTT. This rearrangement joins TRBV6-4 to TRBJ2-3, with 7 bases identical to TRBD2. The germline V gene has CDR1 MRHNA and CDR2 SNTAGT. J was trimmed by 1 base and V by 5 bases; bases with no gene match: 9. The CDR3 covers 16 residues.

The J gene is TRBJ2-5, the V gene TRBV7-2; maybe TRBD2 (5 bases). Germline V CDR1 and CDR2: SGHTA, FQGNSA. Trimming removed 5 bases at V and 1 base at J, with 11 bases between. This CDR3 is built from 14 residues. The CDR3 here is CASSLTTFQETQYF. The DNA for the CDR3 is TGTGCCAGCAGCCTGACTACCTTCCAAGAGACCCAGTACTTC.

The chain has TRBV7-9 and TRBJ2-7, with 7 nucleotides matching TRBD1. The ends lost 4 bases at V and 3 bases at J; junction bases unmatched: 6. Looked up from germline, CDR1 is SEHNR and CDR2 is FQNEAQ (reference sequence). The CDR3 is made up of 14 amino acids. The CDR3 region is CASSSGQAFYEQYF. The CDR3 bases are TGTGCCAGCAGCTCCGGACAGGCTTTCTACGAGCAGTACTTC.

The CDR3 here is CASSPNRDISYEQYF. CDR3 in DNA: TGTGCCAGCTCCCCGAACCGGGACATCTCCTACGAGCAGTACTTC. The V gene is TRBV18, the J gene TRBJ2-7, with D perhaps TRBD1 (6 bases). This CDR3 comprises 15 residues. Germline CDR1 KGHSH, CDR2 LQKENI. V lost 6 bases and J lost 0, with 15 bases in between.

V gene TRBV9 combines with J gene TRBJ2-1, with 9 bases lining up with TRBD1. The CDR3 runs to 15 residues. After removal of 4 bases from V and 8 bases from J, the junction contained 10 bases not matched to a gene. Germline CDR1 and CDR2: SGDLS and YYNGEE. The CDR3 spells CASSLQGAGAYEQFF. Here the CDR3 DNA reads TGTGCCAGCAGCCTACAGGGGGCGGGGGCCTATGAGCAGTTCTTC. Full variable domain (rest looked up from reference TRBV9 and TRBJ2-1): DSGVTQTPKHLITATGQRVTLRCSPRSGDLSVYWYQQSLDQGLQFLIQYYNGEERAKGNILERFSAQQFPDLHSELNLSSLELGDSALYFCASSLQGAGAYEQFFGPGTRLTVL.

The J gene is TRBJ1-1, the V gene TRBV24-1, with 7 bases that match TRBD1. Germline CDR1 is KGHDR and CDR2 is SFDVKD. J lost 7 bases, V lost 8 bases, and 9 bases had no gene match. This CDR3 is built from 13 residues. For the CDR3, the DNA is TGTGCCACCACCGAGGACAGGACGGGTGAAGCTTTCTTT. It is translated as CATTEDRTGEAFF.

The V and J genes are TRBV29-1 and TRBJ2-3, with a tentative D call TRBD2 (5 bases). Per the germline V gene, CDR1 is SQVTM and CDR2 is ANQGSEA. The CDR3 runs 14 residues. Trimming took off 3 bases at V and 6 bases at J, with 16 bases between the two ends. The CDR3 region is CSVEASTRTDTQYF. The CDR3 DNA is TGCAGCGTTGAGGCCTCAACTAGAACCGATACGCAGTATTTT.

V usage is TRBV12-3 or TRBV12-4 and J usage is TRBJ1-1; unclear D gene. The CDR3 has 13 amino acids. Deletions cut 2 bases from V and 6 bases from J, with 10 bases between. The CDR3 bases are TGTGCCAGCAGTTTAAAGCCCGAGGCTGAAGCTTTCTTT. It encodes CASSLKPEAEAFF.

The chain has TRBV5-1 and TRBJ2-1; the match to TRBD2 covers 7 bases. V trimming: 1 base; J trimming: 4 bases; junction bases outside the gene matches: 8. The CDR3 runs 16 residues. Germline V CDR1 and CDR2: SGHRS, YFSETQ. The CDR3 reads CASSLSGLGDYNEQFF. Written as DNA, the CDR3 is TGCGCCAGCAGCTTGAGTGGACTAGGGGATTACAATGAGCAGTTCTTC. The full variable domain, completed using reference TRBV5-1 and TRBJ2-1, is KAGVTQTPRYLIKTRGQQVTLSCSPISGHRSVSWYQQTPGQGLQFLFEYFSETQRNKGNFPGRFSGRQFSNSRSEMNVSTLELGDSALYLCASSLSGLGDYNEQFFGPGTRLTVL.

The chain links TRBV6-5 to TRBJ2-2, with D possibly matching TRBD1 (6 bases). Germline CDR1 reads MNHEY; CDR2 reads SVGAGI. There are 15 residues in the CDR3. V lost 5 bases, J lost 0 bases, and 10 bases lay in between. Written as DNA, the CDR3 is TGTGCCAGCAGTACCGACAGGCCGAACACCGGGGAGCTGTTTTTT. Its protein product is CASSTDRPNTGELFF.

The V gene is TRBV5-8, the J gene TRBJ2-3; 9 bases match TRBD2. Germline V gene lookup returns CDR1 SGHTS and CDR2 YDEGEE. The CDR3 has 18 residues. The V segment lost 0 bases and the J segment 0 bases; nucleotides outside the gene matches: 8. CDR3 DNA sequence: TGTGCCAGCAGCTTGGCCCTCCTAGCGGGGTCTAGCACAGATACGCAGTATTTT. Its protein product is CASSLALLAGSSTDTQYF.